This T cell receptor (beta chain) was recorded in a study of shared clonotypes between healthy human individuals. Background on the study: The study used three CD4 naive, three CD4 memory, two CD8 naive and one CD8 memory plate per donor.

Selected positively for CCR7 and CD45RO-negative, naive CD8 cells excluded terminally differentiated effector memory CD45RA+ cells. With 5 bases clipped from V and 0 bases from J, the junction kept 4 bases outside the gene matches. The CDR3 spans 14 residues. Per germline, CDR1 PRHDT and CDR2 FYEKMQ (reference sequence). Using immunoSEQ multiplex PCR, the repertoire was profiled, and TCRdb retains in-frame clones only, with some absent. Among about 2 million clones listed, just under 95% were seen once. The sequenced sample was naive CD8+ T cells sorted from blood. This rearrangement joins TRBV13 to TRBJ2-7, with 7 bases matching TRBD1. The source of this sequence is a young man in good health. This chain's CDR3 is CASSLDRDSYEQYF. CDR3 in DNA: TGTGCCAGCAGCCTAGACAGGGACTCCTACGAGCAGTACTTC.